These 28 T cell receptor beta chains were sequenced from one sample in a study of T cell repertoires in cytomegalovirus infection. TCRdb redid the calling of the reads with MiXCR, one entry per CDR3 protein. The table records about 160,000 distinct CDR3 sequences, roughly 15% of them present only once. Sequencing used CD8+ T cells from PBMCs. All receptors derive from a human donor in good health (CMV status not recorded). Some clones in this sample may be carry-over from other donors' samples.

This clonotype was counted a few times. The chain links TRBV6-2 or TRBV6-3 to TRBJ2-1, with 9 bases matching TRBD1. Germline CDR1 reads MNHEY; CDR2 reads SVGEGT. The CDR3 extends over 15 amino acids. The V gene end was trimmed by 5 bases and the J gene end by 2 bases; junction bases not matched to a gene: 4. CDR3 residues: CASSGDRVAYNEQFF. CDR3 nucleotide sequence: TGTGCCAGCAGTGGGGACAGGGTTGCCTACAATGAGCAGTTCTTC.

This clonotype was seen a few times. V is TRBV5-5 and J is TRBJ2-7; TRBD1 is a possible D gene (5 bases). Between the trimmed V and J ends, which lost 4 bases and 3 bases, there was a span of 17 bases. Per germline, CDR1 SGHKS and CDR2 YYEKEE (reference sequence). The CDR3 totals 15 residues. CDR3 region: CASSARQQTDYEQYF. The CDR3 region has the DNA TGTGCCAGCAGCGCAAGGCAGCAGACAGACTACGAGCAGTACTTC. The whole variable domain, filled in from reference TRBV5-5 and TRBJ2-7, reads DAGVTQSPTHLIKTRGQQVTLRCSPISGHKSVSWYQQVLGQGPQFIFQYYEKEERGRGNFPDRFSARQFPNYSSELNVNALLLGDSALYLCASSARQQTDYEQYFGPGTRLTVT.

This clonotype was observed a handful of times. V is TRBV28 and J is TRBJ2-2, with TRBD2 identical over 13 bases. Germline CDR1 reads MDHEN; CDR2 reads SYDVKM. Germline trimming cut 2 bases from V and 6 bases from J; bases unmatched to any gene: 12. The length of the CDR3 is 19 residues. The CDR3 DNA sequence: TGTGCCAGCAGTTTACTAGGAAGTCGACTAGCGGGAGGCGCCGGGGAGCTGTTTTTT. Its translation: CASSLLGSRLAGGAGELFF.

J is TRBJ2-3 and V is TRBV28; 16 bases fit TRBD2. Trimming removed 6 bases from V and 1 base from J; junction bases left unmatched: 10. CDR1 and CDR2 (germline): MDHEN, SYDVKM. This CDR3 is built from 19 residues. Written as DNA, the CDR3 is TGTGCCAGCAGCTCCCCCGGGACTAGCGGGAGGGTCGGCACAGATACGCAGTATTTT. Translated: CASSSPGTSGRVGTDTQYF.

This sequence joins TRBV5-6 and TRBJ1-2; the D is unclear. Germline V CDR1 and CDR2: SGHDT, YYEEEE. The CDR3 length is 14 residues. V lost 4 bases to trimming and J lost 2 bases, with 12 bases between them. The CDR3 region has the DNA TGTGCCAGCAGCGCAGGCCGTGGCAACTATGGCTACACCTTC. It encodes CASSAGRGNYGYTF.

The chain's CDR3 is CSAPPRGRTEAFF. CDR3 coding DNA: TGCAGTGCCCCCCCCCGGGGGCGGACTGAAGCTTTCTTT. V usage is TRBV20-1 and J usage is TRBJ1-1; perhaps TRBD1 as D (6 bases). Germline V gene lookup returns CDR1 DFQATT and CDR2 SNEGSKA (reference sequence). The length of the CDR3 is 13 residues. Trimming shortened V by 6 bases and J by 5 bases, and 16 bases separated the two germline ends.

At least ten counts were recorded for this clonotype. The chain joins TRBV7-2 to TRBJ2-7, with TRBD2 as a possible D gene (6 bases). Germline CDR1 SGHTA, CDR2 FQGNSA. V was cut by 4 bases and J by 1 base, with 8 bases left in between. The CDR3 has 13 residues. The CDR3 protein is CASSYSGSYEQYF. The DNA of the CDR3 is TGTGCCAGCAGCTATAGCGGATCCTACGAGCAGTACTTC.

This clonotype was counted a few times. The rearrangement uses TRBV6-6 and TRBJ2-2, with TRBD1 matching 10 bases. Germline CDR1 is MNHNY and CDR2 is SVGAGI (reference sequence). Trimming at V came to 8 bases and at J to 4 bases, leaving 10 bases not matched to a gene. The CDR3 consists of 16 residues. The DNA of the CDR3 is TGTGCCAGCTACGACCGGGACAGGGGCCCCACCGGGGAGCTGTTTTTT. Translation: CASYDRDRGPTGELFF.

Comment on this clonotype: This may stem from a read error, because a much larger clone lies one nucleotide away. The gene calls are TRBV7-2 and TRBJ1-4; D is uncertain. From germline, CDR1 is SGHTA and CDR2 FQGNSA. V was shortened by 2 bases and J by 7 bases, with 11 bases between the two germline ends. This CDR3 contains 14 residues. The CDR3 DNA reads TGTGCCAGCAGCTTAACCAAGGGTAGTGAAAAACTGTTTTTT. This translates into CASSLTKGSEKLFF.

This rearrangement joins TRBV28 to TRBJ1-1, with TRBD1 identical over 7 bases. The V gene end was trimmed by 7 bases and the J gene end by 1 base; junction bases not matched to a gene: 18. CDR1 and CDR2 (germline): MDHEN, SYDVKM. This CDR3 has 18 amino acids. CDR3 DNA sequence: TGTGCCAGCACTGATTACAGGGGCCCAACTTATCCGAACACTGAAGCTTTCTTT. Protein sequence: CASTDYRGPTYPNTEAFF.

The V call is TRBV7-2, the J call TRBJ2-1; 7 bases align to TRBD1. CDR1 is SGHTA, CDR2 FQGNSA, per germline. The CDR3 runs 16 residues. The junction had 12 bases not matched to a gene; V was cut back by 1 base and J by 9 bases. CDR3 residues: CASSLGTGAGILEQFF. CDR3 DNA sequence: TGTGCCAGCAGCTTAGGTACAGGGGCAGGGATTCTTGAGCAGTTCTTC.

This clonotype was observed a few times. This chain connects TRBV28 to TRBJ1-1; the D gene is possibly TRBD1 (5 bases). Germline CDR1 is MDHEN and CDR2 is SYDVKM. V was cut by 10 bases and J by 1 base, with 7 bases left in between. This CDR3 comprises 11 residues. The CDR3 sequence is CATTGNTEAFF. The CDR3 nucleotides read TGTGCCACAACAGGGAACACTGAAGCTTTCTTT.

The rearrangement joins TRBV7-8 to TRBJ1-2, with 8 bases matching TRBD1. The junction had 7 bases not matched to a gene; V was cut back by 8 bases and J by 8 bases. This CDR3 is 12 amino acids long. Germline values: CDR1 SGHVS, CDR2 FQNEAQ. The CDR3: CASSQGARGYTF. CDR3 coding DNA: TGTGCCAGCTCGCAGGGGGCGCGGGGCTACACCTTC.

This clonotype showed up just a few times. The chain has TRBV5-6 and TRBJ1-2; TRBD1 aligns across 9 bases. The CDR3 covers 13 residues. Per the germline V gene, CDR1 is SGHDT and CDR2 is YYEEEE. V shed 3 bases, J shed 7 bases, and the junction held 4 bases outside the gene matches. The CDR3 sequence is CASSSQGAGGYTF. The CDR3, as DNA: TGTGCCAGCAGCTCACAGGGGGCTGGTGGCTACACCTTC.

Only a few counts were recorded for this clonotype. This rearrangement joins TRBV12-3 or TRBV12-4 to TRBJ1-2, with D tentatively TRBD1 (6 bases). Between the trimmed V and J ends, which lost 5 bases and 4 bases, there was a span of 14 bases. CDR3 length: 14 residues. As DNA, the CDR3 is TGTGCCAGCAGTCTGGGGGGGCTGAGCTATGGCTACACCTTC. It encodes CASSLGGLSYGYTF.

This clonotype appeared many times. This chain joins TRBV12-3 or TRBV12-4 and TRBJ2-1, with D tentatively TRBD1 (6 bases). Trimming pared 0 bases from V and 0 bases from J, leaving 12 bases between. The CDR3 spans 17 residues. The CDR3 DNA sequence: TGTGCCAGCAGTTTAGCGCAGGGGATTAGCTCCTACAATGAGCAGTTCTTC. Protein: CASSLAQGISSYNEQFF.

V is TRBV12-3 or TRBV12-4 and J is TRBJ1-5; D is uncertain. V was cut by 5 bases and J by 0 bases, with 14 bases left in between. This CDR3 comprises 16 residues. The CDR3 DNA sequence: TGTGCCAGCAGTCCTTTGGCCGGGGTTAGCAATCAGCCCCAGCATTTT. As protein: CASSPLAGVSNQPQHF.

Regarding this clonotype: The conserved final phenylalanine or tryptophan is absent from the CDR3, which likely points to a read error. The chain has TRBV6-4 and TRBJ2-5; TRBD1 aligns across 9 bases. This CDR3 contains 16 residues. CDR1 and CDR2 from the germline V gene are MRHNA and SNTAGT. J gave up 5 bases and V 4 bases, and 11 bases lay outside the gene matches. Here the CDR3 DNA reads TGTGCCAGCAGTGCCGAGGACAGGGGCGGACGCGAGACCCAGTACTTA. It codes for CASSAEDRGGRETQYL.

The chain has TRBV7-2 and TRBJ2-7, with 9 bases fitting TRBD2. The CDR3 loop spans 15 amino acids. The J segment lost 6 bases and the V segment lost 1 base, leaving 7 bases of the junction unmatched. Germline CDR1 and CDR2: SGHTA and FQGNSA. CDR3 protein: CASSLGLAAEGEQYF. CDR3 coding DNA: TGTGCCAGCAGCTTAGGACTAGCGGCTGAAGGCGAGCAGTACTTC.

This clonotype has a handful of counts. V usage is TRBV5-1 and J usage is TRBJ2-7; D is unclear. CDR1 and CDR2 (germline): SGHRS, YFSETQ. V was pared by 3 bases and J by 3 bases, with 10 bases between. This CDR3 is built from 13 residues. The CDR3, as DNA: TGCGCCAGCAGCTCTAATAACGTCTACGAGCAGTACTTC. Protein sequence: CASSSNNVYEQYF.

This chain connects TRBV27 to TRBJ1-2; D may be TRBD1 (6 bases). This CDR3 comprises 12 residues. Trimming took off 10 bases at V and 4 bases at J, with 13 bases between the two ends. CDR1 is MNHEY and CDR2 is SMNVEV in the germline V gene (reference sequence). CDR3 in amino acids: CATSGGTYGYTF. For the CDR3, the DNA is TGTGCCACAAGCGGGGGCACCTATGGCTACACCTTC.

This clonotype was detected only a few times. This chain joins TRBV5-6 and TRBJ2-7; 8 positions agree with TRBD1. Germline-derived CDR1 and CDR2 are SGHDT and YYEEEE. Unmatched junction bases numbered 9, after V lost 0 bases and J lost 7 bases. The CDR3 is made up of 15 amino acids. Written as DNA, the CDR3 is TGTGCCAGCAGCTTGGGGGCAGGGGGCCTACGGGAGCAGTACTTC. Its protein is CASSLGAGGLREQYF.

This clonotype was seen a few times. The chain uses TRBV28 and TRBJ2-1, with 10 positions matching TRBD1. With V trimmed by 5 bases and J by 5 bases, 6 bases remained unmatched. The CDR3 covers 15 residues. Germline assignment: CDR1 MDHEN and CDR2 SYDVKM. This chain's CDR3 is CASSPFGTGDNEQFF. CDR3 sequence (DNA): TGTGCCAGCAGTCCGTTCGGGACAGGGGACAATGAGCAGTTCTTC.

The chain carries TRBV7-6 and TRBJ2-3; 8 positions agree with TRBD2. Germline V CDR1 and CDR2: SGHVS, FNYEAQ. This CDR3 contains 20 residues. V gave up 5 bases and J gave up 2 bases; unmatched junction bases: 21. The CDR3 nucleotides are TGTGCCAGCAGCCCTCAACCCACCGGCTTGGCGGGAGGTCTCACAGATACGCAGTATTTT. This translates into CASSPQPTGLAGGLTDTQYF. The complete variable domain, with remaining parts taken from reference TRBV7-6 and TRBJ2-3, reads GAGVSQSPRYKVTKRGQDVALRCDPISGHVSLYWYRQALGQGPEFLTYFNYEAQQDKSGLPNDRFSAERPEGSISTLTIQRTEQRDSAMYRCASSPQPTGLAGGLTDTQYFGPGTRLTVL.

This clonotype has a handful of counts. This chain connects TRBV7-2 to TRBJ2-2; the D gene is possibly TRBD1 (5 bases). Germline V CDR1 and CDR2: SGHTA, FQGNSA. The germline V and J ends were trimmed by 2 bases and 0 bases, with 13 bases remaining between them. This CDR3 is built from 17 residues. This CDR3 is CASSLRPGAPNTGELFF. In nucleotides, the CDR3 is TGTGCCAGCAGCTTACGACCTGGGGCCCCGAACACCGGGGAGCTGTTTTTT. Combining the CDR3 with reference TRBV7-2 and TRBJ2-2 gives the whole variable domain GAGVSQSPSNKVTEKGKDVELRCDPISGHTALYWYRQSLGQGLEFLIYFQGNSAPDKSGLPSDRFSAERTGGSVSTLTIQRTQQEDSAVYLCASSLRPGAPNTGELFFGEGSRLTVL.

This chain uses TRBV6-5 with TRBJ2-1; tentative D call: TRBD2 (5 bases). This CDR3 comprises 16 residues. From germline, CDR1 is MNHEY and CDR2 SVGAGI. The ends were cut back, 2 bases at V and 4 bases at J, with 15 bases in the middle. The CDR3 bases are TGTGCCAGCAGTTACGGTTGGGCTAGCAGTTACAATGAGCAGTTCTTC. Translation gives CASSYGWASSYNEQFF.

The sample holds many counts of this clonotype. The chain joins TRBV7-2 to TRBJ1-2; D is uncertain. V lost 1 base to trimming and J lost 4 bases, with 7 bases between them. There are 13 residues in the CDR3. The germline V gene has CDR1 SGHTA and CDR2 FQGNSA. The CDR3 here is CASSLEQPYGYTF. CDR3 bases: TGTGCCAGCAGCTTAGAGCAACCCTATGGCTACACCTTC.

This sequence joins TRBV7-2 and TRBJ2-7, with 8 bases aligning to TRBD1. J gave up 4 bases and V 5 bases, and 13 bases lay outside the gene matches. Germline V gene data show CDR1 as SGHTA and CDR2 as FQGNSA. This CDR3 has 16 amino acids. The CDR3 sequence: CASSPNPDRVRYEQYF. CDR3 sequence (DNA): TGTGCCAGCAGCCCCAACCCGGACAGGGTCCGGTACGAGCAGTACTTC.